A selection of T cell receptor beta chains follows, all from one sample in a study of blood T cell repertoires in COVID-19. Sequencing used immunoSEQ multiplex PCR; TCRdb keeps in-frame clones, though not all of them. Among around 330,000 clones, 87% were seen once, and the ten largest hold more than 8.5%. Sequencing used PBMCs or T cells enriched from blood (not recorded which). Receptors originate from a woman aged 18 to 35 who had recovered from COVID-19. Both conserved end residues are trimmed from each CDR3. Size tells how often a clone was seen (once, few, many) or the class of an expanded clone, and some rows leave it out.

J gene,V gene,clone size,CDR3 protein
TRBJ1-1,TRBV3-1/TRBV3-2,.,ASSRDRRREAF
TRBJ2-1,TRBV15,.,ATSRGRGLAGGGLYNEQF
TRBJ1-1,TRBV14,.,ASSQDLRGGTEAF
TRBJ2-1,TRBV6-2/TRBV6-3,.,ASSAPRTGGREQF
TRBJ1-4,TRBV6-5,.,ASTLQGTTNEKLF
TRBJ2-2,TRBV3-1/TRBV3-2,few,ASSPLTSGTGELF
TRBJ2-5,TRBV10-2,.,ASSDEGRGGLPTQY
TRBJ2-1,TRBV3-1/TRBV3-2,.,ASESPRGGAYNEQF
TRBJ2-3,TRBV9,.,ASSVGAFDSTDTQY
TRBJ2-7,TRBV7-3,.,ASSTTASYEQY
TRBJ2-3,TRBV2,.,ASLARSSTDTQY
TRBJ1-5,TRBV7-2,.,ASTLDRGQTQPQH
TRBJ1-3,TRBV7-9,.,ASSHDRFRSGNTIY
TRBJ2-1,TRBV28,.,ASRSGTGYYNEQF
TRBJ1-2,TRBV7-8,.,ASSLTGTHGYT
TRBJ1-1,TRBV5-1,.,ASLGRTGDTEAF
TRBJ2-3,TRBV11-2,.,ASSLDSGWGTDTQY
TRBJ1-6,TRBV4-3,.,ASSQDGYGSPLH
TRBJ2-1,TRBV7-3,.,ASSITPSGRRF
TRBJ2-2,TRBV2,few,ASSEEQGDTGELF
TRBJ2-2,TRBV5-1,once,ASSLAAGHRTGELF
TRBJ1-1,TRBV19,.,ASSSPGGRGTEAF
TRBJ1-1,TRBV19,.,AVRGYMNTEAF
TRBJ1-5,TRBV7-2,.,ASSLTSAPTGTVNRH
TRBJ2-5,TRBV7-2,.,ASSLGLAGGLQETQY
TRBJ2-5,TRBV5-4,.,ASSSGSHKETQY
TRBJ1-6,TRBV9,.,ASSPEGPNPLH
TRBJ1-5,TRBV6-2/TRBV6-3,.,ASSYLQGFDQPQH
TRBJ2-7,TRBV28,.,ASSGQGAGYEQY
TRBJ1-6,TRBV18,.,ASEYSYNSPLH
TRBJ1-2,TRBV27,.,ASSPRQVGVYGYT
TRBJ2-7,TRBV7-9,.,ASSQRQGTYEQY
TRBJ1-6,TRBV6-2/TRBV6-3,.,ASSPADRVGPLH
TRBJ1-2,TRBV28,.,ASSLLLYGYT
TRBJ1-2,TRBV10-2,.,ASRAPTVGYT
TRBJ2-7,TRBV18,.,ASSPSRGQGYSYEQY
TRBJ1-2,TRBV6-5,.,ASRQGGDYGYT
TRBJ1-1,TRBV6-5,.,ASSYGSRGSKAF
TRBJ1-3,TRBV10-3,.,AITALRTGAGNTIY
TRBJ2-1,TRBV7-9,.,ASSPLYVSNEQF
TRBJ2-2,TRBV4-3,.,ASSQDVRGFGELF
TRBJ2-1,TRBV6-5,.,ASSYYDGDNEQF
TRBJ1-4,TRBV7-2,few,ASSFRHQAFYEKLF
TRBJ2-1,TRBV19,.,ASSMGTSGEQF